The T cell receptor beta chain under discussion was sequenced for a study of human T cells and chemical hapten exposure (dated by TCRdb to about 2021). About the investigation overall: For sensitization, 2% DPC in acetone was applied to an approximately 2 cm by approximately 2 cm area of upper inner arm skin. Throughout the study period of about 23 weeks, patients also received therapeutic DPC doses to the scalp every week. Patch tests used Finn chambers with 0.01% DPC on the upper back, scored after 6 days by International Contact Dermatitis Research Group standards. Most of the patients in the cohort were female, and the cohort covered alopecia areata with under or over 50% scalp involvement, alopecia totalis and alopecia universalis. Libraries were combined into a pool for sequencing, and differences in TCR yield between samples came mainly from small differences in library volumes within the pool. The study tracked peripheral blood TCR repertoire changes in vivo during primary and secondary sensitization to the hapten diphenylcyclopropenone (DPC) in alopecia patients. Blood samples were taken from patients before sensitization (week 0) and at 2, 6 and about 24 weeks after DPC sensitization. Blood for TCR sequencing was provided by twenty-nine alopecia patients at one to four time points (pre-sensitization, 2, 6 and 24 weeks).

Library preparation was by RACE. TCRdb shows the sequencer as NextSeq 500. During library preparation, unique molecular identifiers were attached to individual cDNA molecules so that TCRs could be counted in a quantitative, reproducible way. Each blood RNA sample was used to sequence both TCR alpha and TCR beta chains. Under the source paper's analysis protocol: The median number of TCRs per sample was roughly 94,000, ranging from roughly 20,000 to 690,600. The Decombinator software suite was used to annotate the V, J and CDR3 of the TCR reads. For PS versus PT1 abundance plots, all samples were subsampled to the same number of TCRs (28,000). TCRs were defined as expanded if absent before sensitization and observed at least eight times at the 2-week time point. TCRdb trimmed the raw reads at Q25, called clones with MiXCR and kept productive beta chains. Identical CDR3 protein sequences are pooled into one entry, listed with their most common genes and DNA. TCRdb, not the original authors, processed these V and J calls. Counted in this sample were around 300,000 distinct CDR3 sequences; around 6.9% of them appeared once. 8.4% of the sample is held by the ten biggest clonotypes.

The intended sense of this specimen's time point label: patch test 1, 2 weeks after DPC sensitization. The sample's treatment or condition label is to be understood as: therapeutic diphenylcyclopropenone sensitization with weekly scalp DPC. Blood at each patch-test visit was drawn before the patch test was applied. Patients were considered eligible if aged 18 to 70, diagnosed with alopecia and deemed suitable for DPC therapy, and patients were excluded if pregnant. Total RNA was extracted from unfractionated whole blood collected in Tempus Blood RNA tubes. The paper's findings and limits, for the study overall: Expanded TCRs formed significantly more large CDR3 similarity clusters than pre-sensitization or healthy control sets, consistent with antigen-driven responses. Alopecia, a presumed autoimmune disease, was present in all patients, so the immune response of the patients might differ from that of healthy individuals. A positive correlation was found between the number of PT1 expanded TCRs and patch test score, with significance reached at thresholds 8, 16 and 32 but not 4. After repeated subsampling, changes were observed in the strength of the expansion versus patch-test correlation and in the threshold at which the correlation became significant. DPC sensitization did not change the number of TCRs with a frequency above 1 in 1000, and there was no evidence of changes in global repertoire structure.

The germline V gene gives CDR1 as MNHEY and CDR2 as SVGAGI. The CDR3 has 8 amino acids, counting the end cysteine and phenylalanine. Only CDR3 DNA is held: 24 bases, read in frame from base 1. Regarding this clonotype: Which antigen it targets is not known. The junction does not match germline at one end; this may be a read error.

The sequence came from a woman younger than 35 with alopecia areata. Some clones in this sample may be carry-over from other donors' samples. The V and J genes are TRBV6-5 and TRBJ1-2; too little of a D gene remains to name it. Source: whole blood, taken in connection with sensitization to the hapten diphenylcyclopropenone (DPC). The DNA sequence is TGTGCCAGCTTTTTTGATTCCTTC. This translates into CASFFDSF.